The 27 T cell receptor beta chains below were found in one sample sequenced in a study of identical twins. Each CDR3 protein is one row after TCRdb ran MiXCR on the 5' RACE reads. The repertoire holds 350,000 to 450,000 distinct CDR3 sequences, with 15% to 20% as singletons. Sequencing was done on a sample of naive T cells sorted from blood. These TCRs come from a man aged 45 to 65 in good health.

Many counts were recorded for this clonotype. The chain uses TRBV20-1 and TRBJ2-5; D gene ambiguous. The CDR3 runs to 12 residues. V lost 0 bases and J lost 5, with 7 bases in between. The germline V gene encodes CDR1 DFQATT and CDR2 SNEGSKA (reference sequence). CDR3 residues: CSARDVGETQYF. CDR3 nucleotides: TGCAGTGCTAGAGATGTTGGGGAGACCCAGTACTTC.

CDR3 DNA sequence: TGTGCCAGCAGCACCCACCGGGACAGGGGACACGAGCAGTACTTC. Its translation: CASSTHRDRGHEQYF. This chain connects TRBV21-1 to TRBJ2-7; no check of the table's D call, TRBD1, against the DNA was made. TRBV21-1 counts as a pseudogene. The CDR3 is made up of 15 amino acids.

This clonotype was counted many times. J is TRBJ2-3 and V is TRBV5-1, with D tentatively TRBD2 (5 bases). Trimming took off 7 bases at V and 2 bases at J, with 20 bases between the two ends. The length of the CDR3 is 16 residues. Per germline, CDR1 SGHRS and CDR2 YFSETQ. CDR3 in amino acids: CASGPKRTSSTDTQYF. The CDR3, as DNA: TGCGCCAGCGGACCAAAGCGGACCTCTTCCACAGATACGCAGTATTTT. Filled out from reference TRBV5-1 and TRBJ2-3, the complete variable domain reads KAGVTQTPRYLIKTRGQQVTLSCSPISGHRSVSWYQQTPGQGLQFLFEYFSETQRNKGNFPGRFSGRQFSNSRSEMNVSTLELGDSALYLCASGPKRTSSTDTQYFGPGTRLTVL.

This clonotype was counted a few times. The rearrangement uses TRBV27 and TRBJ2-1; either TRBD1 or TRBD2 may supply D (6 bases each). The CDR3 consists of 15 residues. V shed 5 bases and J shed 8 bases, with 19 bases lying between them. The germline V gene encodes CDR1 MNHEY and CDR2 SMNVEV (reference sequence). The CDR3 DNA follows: TGTGCCAGCAGTAAGACTAGGGGGATGGAAGATGAGCAGTTCTTC. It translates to CASSKTRGMEDEQFF.

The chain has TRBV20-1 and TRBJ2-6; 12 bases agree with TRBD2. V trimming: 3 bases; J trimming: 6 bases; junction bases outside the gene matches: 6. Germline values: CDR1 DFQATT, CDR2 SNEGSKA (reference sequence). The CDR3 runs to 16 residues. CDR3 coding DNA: TGCAGTGCTAGGGAGACTAGCGGGAGATCGGCCAACGTCCTGACTTTC. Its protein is CSARETSGRSANVLTF.

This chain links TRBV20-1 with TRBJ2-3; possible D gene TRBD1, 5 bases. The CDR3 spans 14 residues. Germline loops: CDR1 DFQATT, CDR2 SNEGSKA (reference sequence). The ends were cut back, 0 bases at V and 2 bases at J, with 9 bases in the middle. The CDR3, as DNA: TGCAGTGCTAGAGATAGACAGAACACAGATACGCAGTATTTT. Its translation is CSARDRQNTDTQYF.

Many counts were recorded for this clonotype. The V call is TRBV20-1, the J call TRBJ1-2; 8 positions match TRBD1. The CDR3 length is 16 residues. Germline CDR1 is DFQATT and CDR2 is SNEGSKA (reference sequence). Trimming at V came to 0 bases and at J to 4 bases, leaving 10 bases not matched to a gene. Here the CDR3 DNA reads TGCAGTGCTAGAGACCCCAATTACAGGGGGGCCTATGGCTACACCTTC. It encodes CSARDPNYRGAYGYTF.

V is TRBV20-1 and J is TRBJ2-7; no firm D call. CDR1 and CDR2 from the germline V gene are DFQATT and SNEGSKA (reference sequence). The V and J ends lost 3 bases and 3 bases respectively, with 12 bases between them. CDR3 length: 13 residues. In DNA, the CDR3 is TGCAGTGCTAGGGCTGGACGGATCTACGAGCAGTACTTC. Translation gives CSARAGRIYEQYF.

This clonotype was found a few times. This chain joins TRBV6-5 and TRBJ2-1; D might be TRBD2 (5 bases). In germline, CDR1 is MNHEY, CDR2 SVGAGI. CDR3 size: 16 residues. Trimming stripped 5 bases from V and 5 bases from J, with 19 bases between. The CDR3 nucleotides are TGTGCCAGCAGTAACCCCCCCAGCGGAAGGCACAATGAGCAGTTCTTC. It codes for CASSNPPSGRHNEQFF.

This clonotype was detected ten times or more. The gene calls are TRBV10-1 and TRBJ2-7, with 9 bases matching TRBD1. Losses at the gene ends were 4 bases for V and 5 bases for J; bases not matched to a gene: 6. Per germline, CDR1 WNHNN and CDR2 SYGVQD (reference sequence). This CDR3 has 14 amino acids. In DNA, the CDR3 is TGCGCCAGCAGTGCACCGGGACAGGGAGACGAGCAGTACTTC. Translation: CASSAPGQGDEQYF.

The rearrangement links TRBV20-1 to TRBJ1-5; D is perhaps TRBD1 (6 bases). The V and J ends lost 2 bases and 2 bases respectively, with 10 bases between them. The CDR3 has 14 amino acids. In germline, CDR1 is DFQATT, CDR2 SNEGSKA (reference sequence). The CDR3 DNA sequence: TGCAGTGCTAGAACACCAGGGGGCAATCAGCCCCAGCATTTT. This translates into CSARTPGGNQPQHF.

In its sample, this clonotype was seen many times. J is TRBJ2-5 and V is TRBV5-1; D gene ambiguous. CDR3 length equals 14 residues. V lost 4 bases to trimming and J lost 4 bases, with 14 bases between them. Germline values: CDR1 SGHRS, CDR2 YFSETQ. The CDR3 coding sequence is TGCGCCAGCAGCCCAATAAGTGGGTTAGAGACCCAGTACTTC. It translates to CASSPISGLETQYF.

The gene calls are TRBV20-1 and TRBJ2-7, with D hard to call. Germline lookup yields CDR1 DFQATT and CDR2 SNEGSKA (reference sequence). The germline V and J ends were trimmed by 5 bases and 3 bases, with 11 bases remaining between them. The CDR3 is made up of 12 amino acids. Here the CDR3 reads CSAGHPNYEQYF. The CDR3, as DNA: TGCAGTGCTGGCCACCCGAACTACGAGCAGTACTTC.

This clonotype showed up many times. The CDR3 DNA reads as TGTGCCACCAGCAGAAACCCCCTAGGAGCCGTGCCAGATACGCAGTATTTT. Encoded protein: CATSRNPLGAVPDTQYF. The chain employs TRBV15 and TRBJ2-3; D not resolved. The CDR3 consists of 17 residues. The germline V gene encodes CDR1 LNHNV and CDR2 YYDKDF (reference sequence). Trimming took off 2 bases at V and 4 bases at J, with 19 bases between the two ends.

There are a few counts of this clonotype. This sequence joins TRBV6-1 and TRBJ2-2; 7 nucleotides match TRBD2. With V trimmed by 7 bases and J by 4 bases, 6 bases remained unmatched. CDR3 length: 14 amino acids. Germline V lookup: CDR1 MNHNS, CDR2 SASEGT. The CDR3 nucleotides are TGTGCCAGCAAAAAACTAGCGACCACCGGGGAGCTGTTTTTT. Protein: CASKKLATTGELFF.

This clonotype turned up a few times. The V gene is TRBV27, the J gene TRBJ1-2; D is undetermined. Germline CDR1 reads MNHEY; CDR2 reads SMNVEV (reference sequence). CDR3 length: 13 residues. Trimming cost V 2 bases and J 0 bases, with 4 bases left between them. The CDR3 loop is CASSLTANYGYTF. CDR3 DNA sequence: TGTGCCAGCAGTTTAACCGCTAACTATGGCTACACCTTC.

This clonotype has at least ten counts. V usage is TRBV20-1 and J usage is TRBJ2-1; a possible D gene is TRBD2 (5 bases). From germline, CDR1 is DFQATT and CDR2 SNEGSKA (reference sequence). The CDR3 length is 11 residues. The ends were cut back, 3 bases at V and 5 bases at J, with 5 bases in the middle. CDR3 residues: CSAREDNEQFF. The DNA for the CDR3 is TGCAGTGCTAGGGAGGACAATGAGCAGTTCTTC.

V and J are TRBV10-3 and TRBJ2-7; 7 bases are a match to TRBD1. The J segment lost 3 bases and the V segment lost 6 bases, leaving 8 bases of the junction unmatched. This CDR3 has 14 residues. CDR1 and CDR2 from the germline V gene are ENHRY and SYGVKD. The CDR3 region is CAIRKGQTNYEQYF. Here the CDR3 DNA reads TGTGCCATCAGGAAGGGACAGACGAACTACGAGCAGTACTTC.

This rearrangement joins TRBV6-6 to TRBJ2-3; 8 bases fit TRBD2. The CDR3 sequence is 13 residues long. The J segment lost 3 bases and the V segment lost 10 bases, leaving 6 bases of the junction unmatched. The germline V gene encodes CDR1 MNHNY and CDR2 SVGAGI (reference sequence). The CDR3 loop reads CATYGGATDTQYF. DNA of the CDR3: TGTGCCACCTACGGGGGGGCGACAGATACGCAGTATTTT.

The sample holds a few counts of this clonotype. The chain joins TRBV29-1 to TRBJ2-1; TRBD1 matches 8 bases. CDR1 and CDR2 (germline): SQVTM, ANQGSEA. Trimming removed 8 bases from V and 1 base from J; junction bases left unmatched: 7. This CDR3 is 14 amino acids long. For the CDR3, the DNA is TGCAGCACCGACCGGGACAGGTCCTACAATGAGCAGTTCTTC. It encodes CSTDRDRSYNEQFF.

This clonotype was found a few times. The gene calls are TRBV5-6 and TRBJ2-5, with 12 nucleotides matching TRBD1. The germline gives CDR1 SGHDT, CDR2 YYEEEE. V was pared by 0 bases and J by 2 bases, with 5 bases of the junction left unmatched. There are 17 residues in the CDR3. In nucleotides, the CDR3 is TGTGCCAGCAGCTTGGAGGGACAGGGGGCGTATCAAGAGACCCAGTACTTC. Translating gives CASSLEGQGAYQETQYF.

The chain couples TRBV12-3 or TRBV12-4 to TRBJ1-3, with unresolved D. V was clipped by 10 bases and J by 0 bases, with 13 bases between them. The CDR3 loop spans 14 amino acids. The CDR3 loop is CATQAFFSGNTIYF. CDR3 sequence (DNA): TGTGCCACCCAGGCCTTTTTCTCTGGAAACACCATATATTTT.

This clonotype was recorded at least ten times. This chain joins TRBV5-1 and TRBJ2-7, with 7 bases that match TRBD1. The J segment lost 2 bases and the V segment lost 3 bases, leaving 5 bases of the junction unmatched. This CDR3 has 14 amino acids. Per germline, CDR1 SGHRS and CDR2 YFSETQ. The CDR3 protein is CASSSTGRPYEQYF. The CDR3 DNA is TGCGCCAGCAGCTCGACAGGGAGACCCTACGAGCAGTACTTC.

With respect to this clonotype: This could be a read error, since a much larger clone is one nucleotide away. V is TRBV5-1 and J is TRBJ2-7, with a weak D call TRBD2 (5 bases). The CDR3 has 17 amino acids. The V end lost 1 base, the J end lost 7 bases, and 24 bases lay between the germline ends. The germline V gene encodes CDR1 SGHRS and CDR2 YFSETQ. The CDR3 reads CASSLLGSDSVPGEQYF. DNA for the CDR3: TGCGCCAGCAGCTTGTTGGGTAGCGATTCTGTACCCGGAGAGCAGTACTTC.

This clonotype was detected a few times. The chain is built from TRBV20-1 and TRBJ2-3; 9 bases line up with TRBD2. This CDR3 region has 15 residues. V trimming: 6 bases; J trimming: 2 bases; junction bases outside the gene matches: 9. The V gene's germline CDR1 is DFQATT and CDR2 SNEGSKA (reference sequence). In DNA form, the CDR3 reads TGCAGTGCCACCCGGCTAGCGGGATACACAGATACGCAGTATTTT. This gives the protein CSATRLAGYTDTQYF.

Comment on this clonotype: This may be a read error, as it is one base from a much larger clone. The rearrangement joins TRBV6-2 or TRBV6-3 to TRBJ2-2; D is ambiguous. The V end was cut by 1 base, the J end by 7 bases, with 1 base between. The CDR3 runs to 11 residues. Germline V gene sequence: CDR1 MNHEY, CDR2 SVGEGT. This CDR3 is CASSYFGELFF. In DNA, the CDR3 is TGTGCCAGCAGTTACTTCGGGGAGCTGTTTTTT.

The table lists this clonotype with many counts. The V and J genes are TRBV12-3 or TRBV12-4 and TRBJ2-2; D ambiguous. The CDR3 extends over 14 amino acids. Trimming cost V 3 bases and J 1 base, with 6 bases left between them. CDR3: CASSFLRNTGELFF. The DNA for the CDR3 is TGTGCCAGCAGTTTCCTGAGGAACACCGGGGAGCTGTTTTTT.